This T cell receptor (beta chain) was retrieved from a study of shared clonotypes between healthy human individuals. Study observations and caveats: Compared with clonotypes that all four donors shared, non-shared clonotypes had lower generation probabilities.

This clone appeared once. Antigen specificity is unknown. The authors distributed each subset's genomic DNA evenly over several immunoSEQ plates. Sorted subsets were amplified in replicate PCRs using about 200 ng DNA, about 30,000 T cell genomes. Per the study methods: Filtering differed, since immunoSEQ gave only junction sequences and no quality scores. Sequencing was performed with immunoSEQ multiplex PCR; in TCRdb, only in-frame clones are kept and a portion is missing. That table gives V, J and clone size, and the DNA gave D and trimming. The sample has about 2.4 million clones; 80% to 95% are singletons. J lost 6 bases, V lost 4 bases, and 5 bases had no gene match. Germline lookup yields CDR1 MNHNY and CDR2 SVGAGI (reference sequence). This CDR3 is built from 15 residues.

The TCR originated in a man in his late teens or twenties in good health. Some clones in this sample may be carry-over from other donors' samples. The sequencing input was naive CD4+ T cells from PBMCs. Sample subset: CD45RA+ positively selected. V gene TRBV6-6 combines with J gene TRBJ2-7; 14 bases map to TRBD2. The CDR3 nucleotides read TGTGCCAGCAGTTCCCGACTAGCGGGAGGGCGCGAGCAGTACTTC. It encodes CASSSRLAGGREQYF.